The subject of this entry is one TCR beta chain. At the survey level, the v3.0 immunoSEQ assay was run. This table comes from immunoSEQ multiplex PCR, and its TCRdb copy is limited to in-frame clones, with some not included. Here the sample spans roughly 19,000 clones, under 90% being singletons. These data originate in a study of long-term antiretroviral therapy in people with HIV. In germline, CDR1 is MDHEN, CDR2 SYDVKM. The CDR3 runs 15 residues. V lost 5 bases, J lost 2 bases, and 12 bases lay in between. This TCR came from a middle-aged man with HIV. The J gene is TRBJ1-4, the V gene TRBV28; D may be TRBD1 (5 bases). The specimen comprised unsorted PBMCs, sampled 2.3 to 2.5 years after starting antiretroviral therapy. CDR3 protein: CASSPTGSTNEKLFF. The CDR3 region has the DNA TGTGCCAGCAGTCCAACAGGTTCCACTAATGAAAAACTGTTTTTT.